Each of the 17 T cell receptor beta chains below was sequenced from the same sample in a study of Graves' ophthalmopathy and Graves' hyperthyroidism. Investigators amplified TCR beta CDR3 regions from RNA transcripts. Second-round multiplex PCR came after a first-round RT-PCR that employed HTBI primers. TCRdb processed the multiplex PCR reads anew with MiXCR; each CDR3 protein has one entry. The sample has under 800,000 distinct CDR3 sequences; over 20% are singletons. The sequenced sample was peripheral blood. All receptors come from a woman aged 18-30 years with stable Graves' hyperthyroidism. Some clones in this sample may be carry-over from other donors' samples.

The chain carries TRBV30 and TRBJ2-2; D is ambiguous. Germline V gene lookup returns CDR1 GTSNPN and CDR2 SVGIG (reference sequence). V lost 3 bases, J lost 4 bases, and 6 bases lay in between. The CDR3 has 12 residues. The CDR3, as DNA: TGTGCCTGGAGCTTCATCACCGGGGAGCTGTTTTTT. It specifies CAWSFITGELFF. Combining the CDR3 with reference TRBV30 and TRBJ2-2 gives the whole variable domain SQTIHQWPATLVQPVGSPLSLECTVEGTSNPNLYWYRQAAGRGLQLLFYSVGIGQISSEVPQNLSASRPQDRQFILSSKKLLLSDSGFYLCAWSFITGELFFGEGSRLTVL.

This chain links TRBV7-6 with TRBJ2-7; TRBD1 matches at 9 bases. CDR3 length: 15 residues. The V gene's germline CDR1 is SGHVS and CDR2 FNYEAQ. Unmatched junction bases numbered 10, after V lost 5 bases and J lost 5 bases. Here the CDR3 DNA reads TGTGCCAGCAGCCTCCTCGGGACAGGGTTGAACGAGCAGTACTTC. Its protein product is CASSLLGTGLNEQYF.

The rearrangement links TRBV12-5 to TRBJ2-7; TRBD1 agrees at 9 bases. From germline, CDR1 is LGHNT and CDR2 FRNRAP. The V segment lost 1 base and the J segment 5 bases; nucleotides outside the gene matches: 3. The CDR3 is 14 amino acids. CDR3 in DNA: TGTGCTAGTGGTTTGGCCGGGACAGGGAACGAGCAGTACTTC. Translating gives CASGLAGTGNEQYF.

In its sample, this clonotype was seen many times. V and J are TRBV9 and TRBJ1-1, with D unclear. The CDR3 is made up of 17 amino acids. The germline V gene has CDR1 SGDLS and CDR2 YYNGEE. V was clipped by 0 bases and J by 4 bases, with 19 bases between them. This chain's CDR3 is CASSVGVGFTSPTEAFF. DNA for the CDR3: TGTGCCAGCAGCGTAGGGGTAGGATTCACCTCACCCACTGAAGCTTTCTTT.

This clonotype was seen ten or more times. The genes are TRBV28 and TRBJ2-7, with 8 bases that match TRBD2. CDR1 is MDHEN and CDR2 is SYDVKM in the germline V gene. The CDR3 contains 14 residues. Losses at the gene ends were 6 bases for V and 0 bases for J; bases not matched to a gene: 4. DNA of the CDR3: TGTGCCAGCAGACTAGCGGCCTCCTCCTACGAGCAGTACTTC. Amino acid sequence: CASRLAASSYEQYF. The full variable domain, in which reference TRBV28 and TRBJ2-7 provide the parts outside the CDR3, is DVKVTQSSRYLVKRTGEKVFLECVQDMDHENMFWYRQDPGLGLRLIYFSYDVKMKEKGDIPEGYSVSREKKERFSLILESASTNQTSMYLCASRLAASSYEQYFGPGTRLTVT.

Ten or more counts support this clonotype. V is TRBV2 and J is TRBJ2-7; 8 bases agree with TRBD1. The CDR3 length is 15 residues. Germline CDR1 and CDR2: SNHLY and FYNNEI. V gave up 4 bases and J gave up 2 bases; unmatched junction bases: 7. CDR3 loop: CASSVEDRVTYEQYF. In nucleotides, the CDR3 is TGTGCCAGCAGTGTCGAGGACAGGGTAACCTACGAGCAGTACTTC. The full variable domain, rest sourced from reference TRBV2 and TRBJ2-7, is EPEVTQTPSHQVTQMGQEVILRCVPISNHLYFYWYRQILGQKVEFLVSFYNNEISEKSEIFDDQFSVERPDGSNFTLKIRSTKLEDSAMYFCASSVEDRVTYEQYFGPGTRLTVT.

This clonotype came up many times. J is TRBJ2-7 and V is TRBV28; TRBD1 agrees at 7 bases. CDR3 size: 14 residues. Looked up from germline, CDR1 is MDHEN and CDR2 is SYDVKM. V shed 3 bases and J 4 bases; nucleotides not matched to a gene: 6. The CDR3 bases are TGTGCCAGCAGTTTTAAGAGGGACAGTTACGAGCAGTACTTC. Translation: CASSFKRDSYEQYF.

The V call is TRBV12-5, the J call TRBJ1-1, with 8 bases fitting TRBD1. V trimming: 1 base; J trimming: 8 bases; junction bases outside the gene matches: 24. Germline V gene lookup returns CDR1 LGHNT and CDR2 FRNRAP. The CDR3 totals 20 residues. The CDR3 DNA sequence: TGTGCTAGTGGTTTGGGGACAGGGCTTGCCGGGCTGGATGGGCCTTCAGAAGCTTTCTTT. Its translation is CASGLGTGLAGLDGPSEAFF.

The genes are TRBV14 and TRBJ1-3; D is unclear. Germline assignment: CDR1 SGHDN and CDR2 FVKESK. Trimming left V 0 bases short and J 5 bases short, with 14 bases between. This CDR3 spans 16 amino acids. The CDR3 spells CASSQDRRGMRNTIYF. The CDR3 DNA reads TGTGCCAGCAGCCAAGATCGGCGGGGAATGAGAAACACCATATATTTT.

Remarks on this clonotype: Sequence at one end of the junction differs from germline and may be a read error. J is TRBJ2-7 and V is TRBV30; D not resolved. The CDR3 spans 11 residues. The germline V gene encodes CDR1 GTSNPN and CDR2 SVGIG (reference sequence). The CDR3 nucleotides are TGTGCCTGGAGGGATTCCTACGGGCAGTACTTC. It is translated as CAWRDSYGQYF.

This clonotype was detected many times. The rearrangement links TRBV12-3 or TRBV12-4 to TRBJ1-2; D call uncertain. V shed 5 bases and J shed 4 bases, with 14 bases lying between them. This CDR3 region has 14 residues. The CDR3 loop reads CASSPGAAGYGYTF. Here the CDR3 DNA reads TGTGCCAGCAGTCCCGGTGCGGCAGGCTATGGCTACACCTTC.

The chain combines TRBV30 with TRBJ2-3; 9 bases align to TRBD2. The CDR3 contains 15 residues. Germline assignment: CDR1 GTSNPN and CDR2 SVGIG (reference sequence). V lost 2 bases, J lost 5 bases, and 8 bases stayed unmatched. The CDR3 DNA is TGTGCCTGGAGTTACGGCGGGGGGGTGGAAGATACGCAGTATTTT. Its protein product is CAWSYGGGVEDTQYF.

The sample holds many counts of this clonotype. The chain links TRBV7-9 to TRBJ2-7; D is unresolved. Germline CDR1 is SEHNR and CDR2 is FQNEAQ (reference sequence). The CDR3 sequence is 13 residues long. V lost 5 bases to trimming and J lost 7 bases, with 15 bases between them. The CDR3 loop is CASSLVGLREQYF. CDR3 bases: TGTGCCAGCAGCCTAGTAGGCCTCCGGGAGCAGTACTTC. Using reference TRBV7-9 and TRBJ2-7 for the parts outside the CDR3, the full variable domain is DTGVSQNPRHKITKRGQNVTFRCDPISEHNRLYWYRQTLGQGPEFLTYFQNEAQLEKSRLLSDRFSAERPKGSFSTLEIQRTEQGDSAMYLCASSLVGLREQYFGPGTRLTVT.

This sequence joins TRBV28 and TRBJ1-5, with TRBD1 as a possible D gene (6 bases). Per germline, CDR1 MDHEN and CDR2 SYDVKM. This CDR3 is 14 amino acids long. V shed 6 bases and J shed 5 bases, with 14 bases lying between them. The CDR3 region is CASRHRDTYQPQHF. DNA for the CDR3: TGTGCCAGCAGACACCGGGACACCTATCAGCCCCAGCATTTT.

This sequence joins TRBV27 and TRBJ1-2; D possibly corresponds to TRBD1 (6 bases). Trimming removed 7 bases from V and 8 bases from J, with 20 bases in between. CDR3 size: 14 residues. CDR1 and CDR2 (germline): MNHEY, SMNVEV (reference sequence). CDR3 sequence: CASTSLEQGQGYTF. CDR3 bases: TGTGCCAGCACTTCGCTCGAACAGGGACAAGGCTACACCTTC.

The chain carries TRBV20-1 and TRBJ1-6; D is undetermined. Trimming removed 3 bases at V and 7 bases at J, with 10 bases between. This CDR3 comprises 13 residues. The V gene's germline CDR1 is DFQATT and CDR2 SNEGSKA (reference sequence). The DNA of the CDR3 is TGCAGTGCTAGTGGTCGGTGGAATTCACCCCTCCACTTT. Protein product: CSASGRWNSPLHF.

This clonotype was seen a few times. The chain couples TRBV6-1 to TRBJ2-7; D is ambiguous. The germline V gene has CDR1 MNHNS and CDR2 SASEGT. The V end lost 1 base, the J end lost 0 bases, and 10 bases lay between the germline ends. This CDR3 is built from 15 residues. The CDR3 DNA reads TGTGCCAGCAGTGAAGAAGCCACTTCCTCCTACGAGCAGTACTTC. It codes for CASSEEATSSYEQYF.